Below, 32 T cell receptor beta chains from the same sample are listed, as sequenced in a study of spatial heterogeneity in lung cancer. One entry per CDR3 protein results from TCRdb running MiXCR on the 5' RACE reads. This table has roughly 18,000 distinct CDR3 sequences, less than 9.5% appearing once. Stated time point: blood at routine non-recurrence follow-up after resection. The sample consisted of PBMCs, taken at follow-up. These receptors were obtained from a male donor with early-stage non-small cell lung cancer.

The V call is TRBV28, the J call TRBJ2-5, with TRBD1 as a possible D gene (6 bases). Per germline, CDR1 MDHEN and CDR2 SYDVKM. Trimming removed 5 bases at V and 8 bases at J, with 15 bases between. CDR3 length equals 13 residues. The CDR3 region is CASSRQAWDTQYF. The CDR3 region has the DNA TGTGCCAGCAGTAGACAGGCGTGGGACACCCAGTACTTC.

This clonotype has a count of ten or more. CDR3 protein: CASSLVYADTQYF. The DNA of the CDR3 is TGTGCCAGCAGCTTAGTATATGCAGATACGCAGTATTTT. This chain links TRBV7-9 with TRBJ2-3; D call uncertain. V was shortened by 1 base and J by 4 bases, with 6 bases between the two germline ends. CDR1 is SEHNR, CDR2 FQNEAQ, per germline (reference sequence). This CDR3 spans 13 amino acids. Using reference TRBV7-9 and TRBJ2-3 for the parts outside the CDR3, the full variable domain is DTGVSQNPRHKITKRGQNVTFRCDPISEHNRLYWYRQTLGQGPEFLTYFQNEAQLEKSRLLSDRFSAERPKGSFSTLEIQRTEQGDSAMYLCASSLVYADTQYFGPGTRLTVL.

This rearrangement joins TRBV7-2 to TRBJ2-7, with D unresolved. The CDR3 runs 15 residues. Germline V gives CDR1 SGHTA, CDR2 FQGNSA. The ends were cut back, 1 base at V and 6 bases at J, with 16 bases in the middle. As DNA, the CDR3 is TGTGCCAGCAGCTTAGAAGCTCGGGTTAGTGGCGAGCAGTACTTC. Residues: CASSLEARVSGEQYF.

This clonotype has ten or more counts. The rearrangement uses TRBV7-6 and TRBJ2-5; TRBD2 aligns across 14 bases. V gave up 4 bases and J gave up 4 bases; unmatched junction bases: 8. The CDR3 length is 17 residues. Per the germline V gene, CDR1 is SGHVS and CDR2 is FNYEAQ. CDR3 amino acids: CASSSTSGGVSGETQYF. The CDR3 DNA sequence: TGTGCCAGCAGCTCGACTAGCGGGGGGGTCAGTGGAGAGACCCAGTACTTC.

This clonotype was seen at least ten times. The CDR3: CASSQIKYQETQYF. In DNA, the CDR3 is TGTGCCAGCAGCCAGATCAAGTACCAAGAGACCCAGTACTTC. V gene TRBV28 combines with J gene TRBJ2-5; unclear D gene. Germline V CDR1 and CDR2: MDHEN, SYDVKM. The ends were cut back, 6 bases at V and 0 bases at J, with 11 bases in the middle. CDR3 size: 14 residues.

This clonotype showed up many times. The V call is TRBV7-8, the J call TRBJ1-1; the D is unclear. Germline-derived CDR1 and CDR2 are SGHVS and FQNEAQ. The CDR3 is made up of 18 amino acids. The ends were cut back, 4 bases at V and 1 base at J, with 22 bases in the middle. CDR3 DNA: TGTGCCAGCAGCTCAAGAAACCGGGCCCCGACCCCGAACACTGAAGCTTTCTTT. This gives the protein CASSSRNRAPTPNTEAFF.

Ten or more counts support this clonotype. The V gene is TRBV20-1, the J gene TRBJ1-5; D not certain. Germline V lookup: CDR1 DFQATT, CDR2 SNEGSKA (reference sequence). V gave up 0 bases and J gave up 0 bases, with 12 bases separating them. The CDR3 has 16 residues. CDR3 protein: CSARDPRPGSNQPQHF. Here the CDR3 DNA reads TGCAGTGCTAGAGACCCCCGGCCAGGTAGCAATCAGCCCCAGCATTTT.

J is TRBJ2-1 and V is TRBV27, with D perhaps TRBD1 (5 bases). The germline CDR1 and CDR2 sequences are MNHEY and SMNVEV (reference sequence). This CDR3 is 15 amino acids long. V was shortened by 5 bases and J by 5 bases, with 16 bases between the two germline ends. CDR3 in DNA: TGTGCCAGCAGTCCCAGGGATTACGTGGACAATGAGCAGTTCTTC. This encodes CASSPRDYVDNEQFF.

A remark on this clonotype: The junction shows a germline mismatch at one end, possibly a read error. This chain joins TRBV29-1 and TRBJ2-1; 7 bases fit TRBD1. Germline values: CDR1 SQVTM, CDR2 ANQGSEA. CDR3 length: 11 amino acids. CDR3 protein: CGVGTVNEQFF. CDR3 in DNA: TGCGGCGTAGGGACAGTCAATGAGCAGTTCTTC.

This clonotype was found many times. The chain links TRBV20-1 to TRBJ1-2; D unclear. CDR3 length: 16 residues. Germline values: CDR1 DFQATT, CDR2 SNEGSKA (reference sequence). V gave up 3 bases and J gave up 3 bases, with 20 bases separating them. The chain's CDR3 is CSARASRRPSDYGYTF. The CDR3 DNA follows: TGCAGTGCTAGGGCCTCCCGGCGGCCCTCTGACTATGGCTACACCTTC.

This clonotype was detected ten times or more. The rearrangement joins TRBV19 to TRBJ2-6; the D gene could be TRBD1 or TRBD2 (6 bases each). Between the trimmed V and J ends, which lost 4 bases and 0 bases, there was a span of 13 bases. The CDR3 is made up of 17 amino acids. Germline CDR1 reads LNHDA; CDR2 reads SQIVND (reference sequence). CDR3 DNA: TGTGCCAGTAGTAGGAGGGGGGATAGCTCTGGGGCCAACGTCCTGACTTTC. Translating it yields CASSRRGDSSGANVLTF.

This clonotype was detected ten times or more. The chain recombines TRBV5-8 with TRBJ1-3; D is unclear. The germline CDR1 and CDR2 sequences are SGHTS and YDEGEE. There are 14 residues in the CDR3. V was pared by 10 bases and J by 0 bases, with 14 bases between. CDR3 loop: CAGSPFLSGNTIYF. The DNA for the CDR3 is TGTGCCGGGAGCCCGTTTCTCTCTGGAAACACCATATATTTT.

This clonotype was counted a few times. The V call is TRBV19, the J call TRBJ2-7, with D possibly TRBD2 on 6 matching bases. There are 17 residues in the CDR3. Germline CDR1 LNHDA, CDR2 SQIVND (reference sequence). Trimming cost V 3 bases and J 3 bases, with 21 bases left between them. The CDR3 bases are TGTGCCAGTAGTATTATCTTCGGGAGCGGGCGCTTCTACGAGCAGTACTTC. Translating it yields CASSIIFGSGRFYEQYF.

This clonotype was seen a few times. The chain is built from TRBV6-1 and TRBJ2-3, with D unclear. This CDR3 region has 15 residues. From germline, CDR1 is MNHNS and CDR2 SASEGT. V was shortened by 6 bases and J by 0 bases, with 13 bases between the two germline ends. DNA for the CDR3: TGTGCCAGCAGGCCGTCACCTACTAGCACAGATACGCAGTATTTT. Its protein product is CASRPSPTSTDTQYF.

This clonotype was found a few times. V and J are TRBV20-1 and TRBJ2-1; TRBD1 agrees at 10 bases. There are 16 residues in the CDR3. With 4 bases clipped from V and 7 bases from J, the junction kept 13 bases outside the gene matches. Germline V gene lookup returns CDR1 DFQATT and CDR2 SNEGSKA (reference sequence). The CDR3 bases are TGCAGTGCTACTCCCGTCGGGACAGGGGCATGGAATGAGCAGTTCTTC. Translated: CSATPVGTGAWNEQFF.

This clonotype was recorded many times. The chain employs TRBV6-1 and TRBJ2-7; 8 bases are a match to TRBD1. The length of the CDR3 is 16 residues. The germline V gene encodes CDR1 MNHNS and CDR2 SASEGT. V was clipped by 0 bases and J by 5 bases; unmatched bases: 9. CDR3 loop: CASSEALGQGTNEQYF. CDR3 coding DNA: TGTGCCAGCAGTGAAGCGCTTGGACAGGGAACCAACGAGCAGTACTTC.

This clonotype was detected ten times or more. V is TRBV10-3 and J is TRBJ2-5; D is uncertain. CDR3 size: 12 residues. Deletions cut 7 bases from V and 5 bases from J, with 11 bases between. Germline V gene lookup returns CDR1 ENHRY and CDR2 SYGVKD. The CDR3: CAIMSQGETQYF. The CDR3 nucleotides read TGTGCCATCATGTCGCAAGGGGAGACCCAGTACTTC.

This clonotype was seen ten or more times. This sequence joins TRBV7-6 and TRBJ2-7; perhaps TRBD1 as D (5 bases). The CDR3 is 11 amino acids. The germline CDR1 and CDR2 sequences are SGHVS and FNYEAQ. V dropped 6 bases and J dropped 6 bases, with 9 bases sitting between them. CDR3: CASSQGGEQYF. As DNA, the CDR3 is TGTGCCAGCAGTCAGGGTGGCGAGCAGTACTTC.

The CDR3 DNA reads as TGTGCCAGCAGCTCTAGCGAAGGACAGGCCTACGTCTACGAGCAGTACTTC. It yields the protein CASSSSEGQAYVYEQYF. The chain recombines TRBV7-8 with TRBJ2-7, with D perhaps TRBD1 (7 bases). This CDR3 is 17 amino acids long. The germline CDR1 and CDR2 sequences are SGHVS and FQNEAQ. V shed 4 bases and J shed 3 bases, with 22 bases lying between them.

This clonotype has a count of ten or more. An end of the junction does not agree with germline; a read error may underlie this. V is TRBV27 and J is TRBJ1-5, with 11 bases identical to TRBD1. The CDR3 length is 18 residues. Germline CDR1 reads MNHEY; CDR2 reads SMNVEV (reference sequence). The CDR3 region has the DNA TGTGCCAATTGCCTCCGGGACAGGGGGGCCCGTAGCGATCAGCCCCAGCATTTT. Amino acids: CANCLRDRGARSDQPQHF.

Of note for this clonotype: One end of the junction fails to match germline, which may point to a read error. V gene TRBV7-9 combines with J gene TRBJ1-1, with a possible D match to TRBD1 (6 bases). This CDR3 region has 14 residues. Germline CDR1 SEHNR, CDR2 FQNEAQ (reference sequence). The CDR3 loop reads CTSSSTGQITEAFF. CDR3 DNA: TGTACCAGCAGCTCGACAGGTCAGATCACTGAAGCTTTCTTT.

Comment on this clonotype: One base away lies a much larger clone, so this may be a sequencing read error. The genes are TRBV4-3 and TRBJ2-1; maybe TRBD2 (5 bases). The CDR3 consists of 15 residues. The V and J ends lost 4 bases and 3 bases respectively, with 13 bases between them. CDR1 and CDR2 from the germline V gene are LGHNA and YSLEER. The CDR3 DNA reads as TGCGCCAGCAGCCTCGGGCGGGTGGGCTACAATGAGCAGTTCTTC. Its protein product is CASSLGRVGYNEQFF.

This clonotype occurred many times. V usage is TRBV20-1 and J usage is TRBJ2-1; a possible D gene is TRBD1 (6 bases). Trimming took off 0 bases at V and 10 bases at J, with 13 bases between the two ends. The germline V gene encodes CDR1 DFQATT and CDR2 SNEGSKA (reference sequence). This CDR3 is built from 13 residues. The CDR3 nucleotides are TGCAGTGCTAGAGACTTACAGGGCCGGGAGCAGTTCTTC. Amino acid sequence: CSARDLQGREQFF.

This clonotype was detected ten times or more. The chain carries TRBV20-1 and TRBJ2-1; tentatively, D is TRBD2 (6 bases). The germline V gene encodes CDR1 DFQATT and CDR2 SNEGSKA (reference sequence). The length of the CDR3 is 16 residues. V shed 0 bases and J shed 7 bases, with 19 bases lying between them. This CDR3 is CSARDKTPRAGNEQFF. CDR3 coding DNA: TGCAGTGCTAGAGATAAGACTCCCAGGGCGGGAAATGAGCAGTTCTTC.

This clonotype showed up many times. The rearrangement uses TRBV11-2 and TRBJ2-2; D unclear. Deletions cut 1 base from V and 2 bases from J, with 5 bases between. Germline V lookup: CDR1 SGHAT, CDR2 FQNNGV. This CDR3 spans 14 amino acids. This CDR3 reads CASSLAYNTGELFF. CDR3 DNA: TGTGCCAGCAGCTTAGCCTACAACACCGGGGAGCTGTTTTTT.

In this sample, this clonotype turned up many times. The chain couples TRBV20-1 to TRBJ2-7, with 8 bases aligning to TRBD1. J was trimmed by 4 bases and V by 4 bases; bases with no gene match: 3. Germline-derived CDR1 and CDR2 are DFQATT and SNEGSKA (reference sequence). This CDR3 region has 12 residues. CDR3 bases: TGCAGTGCTACGGACAGGGAGTACGAGCAGTACTTC. It encodes CSATDREYEQYF.

This clonotype showed up just a few times. The chain employs TRBV11-2 and TRBJ2-1, with D possibly called TRBD1 or TRBD2 (7 bases each). Per the germline V gene, CDR1 is SGHAT and CDR2 is FQNNGV. CDR3 length: 18 amino acids. Trimming took 4 bases from V and 3 from J, leaving 22 bases between them. The CDR3 nucleotides read TGTGCCAGCAGCTCACCTGAGGGGGCGGGGGAGCTCTACAATGAGCAGTTCTTC. Translation: CASSSPEGAGELYNEQFF. Supplemented by reference TRBV11-2 and TRBJ2-1, the full variable domain reads EAGVAQSPRYKIIEKRQSVAFWCNPISGHATLYWYQQILGQGPKLLIQFQNNGVVDDSQLPKDRFSAERLKGVDSTLKIQPAKLEDSAVYLCASSSPEGAGELYNEQFFGPGTRLTVL.

This clonotype was seen more than once but under ten times. The rearrangement uses TRBV6-6 and TRBJ2-7; D remains unclear. V was clipped by 5 bases and J by 2 bases, with 16 bases between them. CDR1 and CDR2 from the germline V gene are MNHNY and SVGAGI (reference sequence). The CDR3 covers 15 residues. CDR3 nucleotides: TGTGCCAGCAGTGCAACATGGAAGGAGACCTACGAGCAGTACTTC. Translated, it gives CASSATWKETYEQYF.

The chain carries TRBV7-2 and TRBJ2-1, with TRBD2 matching over 13 bases. The CDR3 consists of 14 residues. With V trimmed by 4 bases and J by 12 bases, 6 bases remained unmatched. Germline V lookup: CDR1 SGHTA, CDR2 FQGNSA. CDR3 DNA: TGTGCCAGCAGCTCTGGACTAGCGGGGGCCTTGCAGTTCTTC. This sequence encodes CASSSGLAGALQFF.

This clonotype was found a few times. The rearrangement links TRBV7-9 to TRBJ2-7, with D unclear. This CDR3 has 15 amino acids. V shed 1 base and J shed 2 bases, with 12 bases lying between them. Germline V gene lookup returns CDR1 SEHNR and CDR2 FQNEAQ (reference sequence). The CDR3 DNA follows: TGTGCCAGCAGCTTAGTAGTACGCCTCCCCTACGAGCAGTACTTC. This encodes CASSLVVRLPYEQYF.

At least ten counts were recorded for this clonotype. V gene TRBV5-4 combines with J gene TRBJ2-3, with a possible D match to TRBD1 (6 bases). The germline gives CDR1 SGHNT, CDR2 YYREEE (reference sequence). This CDR3 is 15 amino acids long. V was clipped by 4 bases and J by 2 bases, with 14 bases between them. CDR3: CASSATGIDTDTQYF. The CDR3 DNA is TGTGCCAGCAGCGCCACAGGGATCGACACAGATACGCAGTATTTT.

This clonotype turned up a few times. CDR3 in amino acids: CASSQDRLGGRTEAFF. The CDR3 DNA reads TGCGCCAGCAGCCAAGATCGATTGGGGGGGCGGACTGAAGCTTTCTTT. This chain joins TRBV4-1 and TRBJ1-1; a weak D match, TRBD1 (6 bases). Per the germline V gene, CDR1 is MGHRA and CDR2 is YSYEKL. Trimming shortened V by 0 bases and J by 5 bases, and 16 bases separated the two germline ends. The CDR3 totals 16 residues.